These 32 T cell receptor beta chains were sequenced from one sample in a study of T cell responses to AZD1222 COVID-19 vaccine listed by TCRdb under 2021. In the paper's terms, the time point label means: baseline before first vaccination. The treatment or condition label of this sample denotes: meningococcal conjugate vaccine given as trial control. The method behind the library was the immunoSEQ multiplex PCR assay. TCRdb mirrors the immuneACCESS table, restricted to in-frame sequences. Some clones are absent from its copies; in checked studies, under half trace to an unresolved V gene, and the reason for the others is unknown. This sample lists some 140,000 clones; 70% to 90% were detected once. The ten top clones hold approximately 5.1% of the sample. This specimen was peripheral blood, taken on day 0 of MenACWY control vaccination. The source is an adult in good health.

This clone was counted a single time. V is TRBV4-1 and J is TRBJ1-2; TRBD1 might be the D (5 bases). Germline V lookup: CDR1 MGHRA, CDR2 YSYEKL. V shed 1 base and J shed 5 bases, with 14 bases lying between them. This CDR3 region has 15 residues. This CDR3 reads CASSQGVGTRYGYTF. Here the CDR3 DNA reads TGCGCCAGCAGCCAAGGGGTAGGGACTCGGTATGGCTACACCTTC.

The chain has TRBV28 and TRBJ1-4; D perhaps matches TRBD1 (6 bases). Germline-derived CDR1 and CDR2 are MDHEN and SYDVKM. The CDR3 is 16 amino acids. Trimming pared 5 bases from V and 0 bases from J, leaving 13 bases between. The CDR3 coding sequence is TGTGCCAGCAGTCCCCGGACAGCCTCAACTAATGAAAAACTGTTTTTT. This sequence encodes CASSPRTASTNEKLFF.

Turning to this clone: Other DNA sequences within the sample encode an identical CDR3. The chain links TRBV7-9 to TRBJ2-1; 9 positions agree with TRBD2. Germline assignment: CDR1 SEHNR and CDR2 FQNEAQ (reference sequence). The CDR3 has 16 residues. The junction had 0 bases not matched to a gene; V was cut back by 0 bases and J by 0 bases. The CDR3 DNA reads as TGTGCCAGCAGCTTAGCACTAGCGGGCTCCTACAATGAGCAGTTCTTC. This codes for CASSLALAGSYNEQFF.

The chain carries TRBV7-2 and TRBJ2-7; 7 bases agree with TRBD1. Trimming cost V 1 base and J 1 base; bases outside gene matches: 1. The germline CDR1 and CDR2 sequences are SGHTA and FQGNSA. This CDR3 region has 14 residues. In nucleotides, the CDR3 is TGTGCCAGCAGCTTAGTGGGACAGTCCTACGAGCAGTACTTC. Its protein product is CASSLVGQSYEQYF.

V is TRBV7-8 and J is TRBJ2-7, with TRBD1 as a possible D gene (6 bases). Trimming stripped 4 bases from V and 0 bases from J, with 10 bases between. CDR1 and CDR2 from the germline V gene are SGHVS and FQNEAQ. This CDR3 spans 14 amino acids. The CDR3 region has the DNA TGTGCCAGCAGCTGGACAGTTTACTCCTACGAGCAGTACGTC. Residues: CASSWTVYSYEQYV.

This chain uses TRBV18 with TRBJ1-1; possibly TRBD1 for D (6 bases). CDR1 is KGHSH and CDR2 is LQKENI in the germline V gene. This CDR3 contains 15 residues. V lost 3 bases to trimming and J lost 4 bases, with 15 bases between them. The CDR3 region has the DNA TGTGCCAGCTCACCCAACAGGGCGGGATCCACTGAAGCTTTCTTT. Its protein is CASSPNRAGSTEAFF.

Concerning this clone: At one boundary the junction diverges from the germline segment, which might be a read error. The chain recombines TRBV7-7 with TRBJ2-5, with TRBD2 identical over 10 bases. The CDR3 is 15 amino acids. Germline assignment: CDR1 SSHAT and CDR2 FNYEAQ (reference sequence). The CDR3 DNA reads as TGTGCTAGCAGCTTAGCGGGGGGAACAGTCGAGACCCAGTACTTC. Translated, it gives CASSLAGGTVETQYF.

DNA of the CDR3: TGCAGTGCTCCTTACACGTACGAGCAGTACTTC. It is translated as CSAPYTYEQYF. The V call is TRBV20-1, the J call TRBJ2-7, with no clear D. The germline CDR1 and CDR2 sequences are DFQATT and SNEGSKA (reference sequence). The ends were cut back, 5 bases at V and 4 bases at J, with 9 bases in the middle. The CDR3 has 11 amino acids.

V usage is TRBV7-6 and J usage is TRBJ2-1; D perhaps matches TRBD2 (7 bases). Trimming pared 11 bases from V and 3 bases from J, leaving 26 bases between. The germline CDR1 and CDR2 sequences are SGHVS and FNYEAQ. There are 17 residues in the CDR3. Here the CDR3 reads CACGRGARSKGYNEQFF. The CDR3 DNA sequence: TGTGCCTGTGGTCGGGGGGCAAGATCGAAGGGCTACAATGAGCAGTTCTTC.

This CDR3 is CATQNRGSYNEQFF. CDR3 sequence (DNA): TGTGCCACCCAAAACAGGGGGTCCTACAATGAGCAGTTCTTC. The chain has TRBV15 and TRBJ2-1; 8 bases fit TRBD1. V lost 8 bases and J lost 1; bases outside the gene matches: 4. CDR3 length equals 14 residues. Germline CDR1 and CDR2: LNHNV and YYDKDF (reference sequence).

The rearrangement uses TRBV5-6 and TRBJ2-7, with D possibly TRBD2 on 5 matching bases. Trimming stripped 0 bases from V and 5 bases from J, with 9 bases between. The CDR3 totals 13 residues. Germline V gene data show CDR1 as SGHDT and CDR2 as YYEEEE. CDR3 nucleotide sequence: TGTGCCAGCAGCTTGGGTTCCGGGGACGAGCAGTACGTC. Translation: CASSLGSGDEQYV.

This clone occurred once. This sequence joins TRBV27 and TRBJ1-3; 7 bases align to TRBD1. Per germline, CDR1 MNHEY and CDR2 SMNVEV (reference sequence). The CDR3 is 15 residues long. Losses at the gene ends were 5 bases for V and 4 bases for J; bases not matched to a gene: 8. In DNA form, the CDR3 reads TGTGCCAGCAGTATTACAGGGGTACTCGGAAACACCATATATTTT. As protein: CASSITGVLGNTIYF.

This clone was recorded a few times. This chain uses TRBV28 with TRBJ1-5; TRBD1 aligns across 7 bases. Germline-derived CDR1 and CDR2 are MDHEN and SYDVKM. The CDR3 loop spans 15 amino acids. With V trimmed by 3 bases and J by 6 bases, 8 bases remained unmatched. Written as DNA, the CDR3 is TGTGCCAGCAGTTTCCACAGGGGTTCGGGTCAGCCCCAGCATTTT. Its protein is CASSFHRGSGQPQHF.

The chain has TRBV30 and TRBJ1-2; 7 bases map to TRBD1. V lost 4 bases, J lost 2 bases, and 16 bases stayed unmatched. CDR3 length: 17 residues. In germline, CDR1 is GTSNPN, CDR2 SVGIG (reference sequence). The CDR3 DNA reads TGTGCCTGGATGCTAAGGGGGCAAGCCGTCTCAAACTATGGCTACACCTTC. This gives the protein CAWMLRGQAVSNYGYTF.

This clone was observed once. Written as DNA, the CDR3 is TGCGCCAGCAGCCAACAGGGTCTTAGCAATCAGCCCCAGCATTTT. Translating it yields CASSQQGLSNQPQHF. This chain connects TRBV4-1 to TRBJ1-5; maybe TRBD1 (5 bases). V was pared by 2 bases and J by 0 bases, with 8 bases between. Germline V gene lookup returns CDR1 MGHRA and CDR2 YSYEKL. This CDR3 is 15 amino acids long.

This chain uses TRBV30 with TRBJ1-1; D unresolved. The germline V gene encodes CDR1 GTSNPN and CDR2 SVGIG (reference sequence). CDR3 length: 12 residues. Here the CDR3 DNA reads TGTGGGGGAAAGAGTCCAGCCACTGAAGCTTTCTTT. Translated: CGGKSPATEAFF.

The chain links TRBV7-9 to TRBJ1-1, with no clear D. The germline gives CDR1 SEHNR, CDR2 FQNEAQ (reference sequence). V lost 4 bases to trimming and J lost 12 bases, with 18 bases between them. The CDR3 runs to 13 residues. The chain's CDR3 is CASSWGGGRGTFF. The CDR3 DNA follows: TGTGCCAGCAGCTGGGGAGGCGGCCGAGGGACTTTCTTT.

This clone was counted a few times. The rearrangement joins TRBV2 to TRBJ1-6, with D unresolved. From germline, CDR1 is SNHLY and CDR2 FYNNEI. V dropped 4 bases and J dropped 7 bases, with 8 bases sitting between them. The CDR3 has 13 amino acids. The CDR3 DNA sequence: TGTGCCAGCAGTGGTCAGCAGAATTCACCCCTCCACTTT. It codes for CASSGQQNSPLHF.

Worth noting for this clone: This sample includes further DNA sequences coding for the same CDR3. The chain employs TRBV5-1 and TRBJ1-1; D might be TRBD1 (5 bases). This CDR3 has 14 amino acids. Germline assignment: CDR1 SGHRS and CDR2 YFSETQ. Trimming pared 5 bases from V and 2 bases from J, leaving 13 bases between. The CDR3 coding sequence is TGCGCCAGCAGTCAGGGTGGAGGAAACACTGAAGCTTTCTTT. It codes for CASSQGGGNTEAFF.

The V call is TRBV4-2, the J call TRBJ2-3; D possibly matches TRBD1 or TRBD2 (5 bases each). CDR3 size: 16 residues. Trimming took off 4 bases at V and 1 base at J, with 15 bases between the two ends. Germline CDR1 is LGHNA and CDR2 is YNFKEQ. The CDR3 is CASSPRGPIGTDTQYF. The CDR3 coding sequence is TGTGCCAGCAGCCCCCGGGGCCCCATAGGCACAGATACGCAGTATTTT.

This chain connects TRBV28 to TRBJ1-2; TRBD1 is a possible D gene (5 bases). V lost 5 bases and J 6 bases, leaving 10 bases between the germline ends. This CDR3 is built from 12 residues. The germline gives CDR1 MDHEN, CDR2 SYDVKM. CDR3: CASSRPGDGYTF. CDR3 sequence (DNA): TGTGCCAGCAGTCGCCCGGGGGATGGCTACACCTTC.

The chain is built from TRBV6-5 and TRBJ1-1; 7 bases align to TRBD1. Per germline, CDR1 MNHEY and CDR2 SVGAGI. V dropped 2 bases and J dropped 1; count of bases not matched to a gene: 4. This CDR3 region has 15 residues. The CDR3 reads CASSYRTGPNTEAFF. The CDR3 DNA reads as TGTGCCAGCAGTTACCGGACAGGACCGAACACTGAAGCTTTCTTT.

V usage is TRBV5-4 and J usage is TRBJ2-3, with a weak D call TRBD2 (6 bases). The CDR3 is 16 residues long. Germline-derived CDR1 and CDR2 are SGHNT and YYREEE (reference sequence). V was shortened by 4 bases and J by 2 bases, with 17 bases between the two germline ends. CDR3 DNA sequence: TGTGCCAGCAGCCCTGGGGGGACGGGTCTCACAGATACGCAGTATTTT. Encoded protein: CASSPGGTGLTDTQYF. The variable domain in full, with the rest retrieved from reference TRBV5-4 and TRBJ2-3, is ETGVTQSPTHLIKTRGQQVTLRCSSQSGHNTVSWYQQALGQGPQFIFQYYREEENGRGNFPPRFSGLQFPNYSSELNVNALELDDSALYLCASSPGGTGLTDTQYFGPGTRLTVL.

The V call is TRBV19, the J call TRBJ2-7; TRBD2 matches 8 bases. CDR3 length: 18 residues. Unmatched junction bases numbered 17, after V lost 4 bases and J lost 3 bases. The germline V gene encodes CDR1 LNHDA and CDR2 SQIVND (reference sequence). The CDR3 here is CASSTGVAGNRGGYEQYF. Here the CDR3 DNA reads TGTGCCAGTAGTACCGGGGTAGCGGGAAATAGAGGGGGCTACGAGCAGTACTTC.

The sample holds a few counts of this clone. The chain links TRBV4-1 to TRBJ2-2; 8 bases map to TRBD2. The CDR3 contains 18 residues. CDR1 is MGHRA, CDR2 YSYEKL, per germline. Trimming at V came to 0 bases and at J to 3 bases, leaving 9 bases not matched to a gene. The CDR3 region is CASSQDRGSGGDTGELFF. The CDR3 region has the DNA TGCGCCAGCAGCCAAGATAGGGGCAGCGGGGGTGACACCGGGGAGCTGTTTTTT.

This clone appeared once. This chain connects TRBV19 to TRBJ2-5; weak D call: TRBD1 (6 bases). The germline CDR1 and CDR2 sequences are LNHDA and SQIVND (reference sequence). Trimming pared 6 bases from V and 0 bases from J, leaving 14 bases between. The CDR3 has 15 residues. DNA for the CDR3: TGTGCCAGTAGAATGGGGCGACAGGACCAAGAGACCCAGTACTTC. Residues: CASRMGRQDQETQYF.

By share, this clone ranks as medium-sized. The CDR3 nucleotides read TGTGCCAGCAGCTTAAACAGGCAGGGAGATACGCAGTATTTT. The encoded protein is CASSLNRQGDTQYF. The chain combines TRBV7-3 with TRBJ2-3; possible D gene TRBD1, 5 bases. This CDR3 comprises 14 residues. Germline CDR1 SGHTA, CDR2 FQGTGA. V lost 1 base and J 5 bases, leaving 10 bases between the germline ends.

The CDR3 DNA reads as TGTGCCTGGAGTGTAGAGGGGGCGCATTCACCCCTCCACTTT. This sequence encodes CAWSVEGAHSPLHF. V usage is TRBV30 and J usage is TRBJ1-6; 7 positions match TRBD1. The V gene end was trimmed by 0 bases and the J gene end by 8 bases; junction bases not matched to a gene: 4. Germline V gives CDR1 GTSNPN, CDR2 SVGIG (reference sequence). The length of the CDR3 is 14 residues.

The chain uses TRBV27 and TRBJ2-7; 7 positions match TRBD1. The CDR3 totals 17 residues. Germline assignment: CDR1 MNHEY and CDR2 SMNVEV (reference sequence). Trimming removed 3 bases from V and 4 bases from J; junction bases left unmatched: 15. The DNA of the CDR3 is TGTGCCAGCAGTTTGACAGGGCTCGGACCACGTAGTTACGAGCAGTACGTC. Amino acid sequence: CASSLTGLGPRSYEQYV.

The chain couples TRBV6-5 to TRBJ1-1; D is perhaps TRBD1 (5 bases). Looked up from germline, CDR1 is MNHEY and CDR2 is SVGAGI. The CDR3 length is 14 residues. Trimming left V 6 bases short and J 5 bases short, with 16 bases between. CDR3 in amino acids: CASRNAGMGTEAFF. The CDR3, as DNA: TGTGCCAGCAGGAACGCAGGGATGGGGACTGAAGCTTTCTTT.

This chain connects TRBV5-1 to TRBJ2-7; no firm D call. V gave up 5 bases and J gave up 7 bases, with 19 bases separating them. CDR1 and CDR2 from the germline V gene are SGHRS and YFSETQ. CDR3 length equals 14 residues. This chain's CDR3 is CASRPLGPSQEQYF. The CDR3 nucleotides read TGCGCCAGCAGACCTCTCGGGCCGTCTCAGGAGCAGTACTTC.

V and J are TRBV5-1 and TRBJ2-3, with D uncertain. The CDR3 has 14 amino acids. The ends were cut back, 0 bases at V and 2 bases at J, with 7 bases in the middle. Germline V CDR1 and CDR2: SGHRS, YFSETQ. This CDR3 reads CASSLAKDTDTQYF. The DNA for the CDR3 is TGCGCCAGCAGCTTGGCCAAAGACACAGATACGCAGTATTTT.